One and the same sample provided the 9 T cell receptor beta chains below, sequenced in a study of siplizumab effects on memory and regulatory T cells. The protocol was immunoSEQ multiplex PCR, while the TCRdb copy is restricted to in-frame clones and leaves out a portion. This sample has under 7,000 clones; about 61% occur once, and the top ten carry about 15%. The sequencing sample was made of effector memory CD8+ T cells sorted from blood. The subset denotes: unstimulated CD8+ effector memory T cells. These receptors were collected from a human donor in good health.

V usage is TRBV6-1 and J usage is TRBJ1-3; the D is unclear. CDR1 MNHNS and CDR2 SASEGT come from the germline V gene. This CDR3 comprises 14 residues. V was pared by 4 bases and J by 0 bases, with 7 bases between. CDR3 in amino acids: CASSAGVSGNTIYF. In DNA form, the CDR3 reads TGTGCCAGCAGTGCGGGAGTCTCTGGAAACACCATATATTTT.

This clone has only one observation. The chain has TRBV6-4 and TRBJ1-3; D gene uncertain. Deletions cut 4 bases from V and 0 bases from J, with 7 bases between. This CDR3 region has 14 residues. Germline loops: CDR1 MRHNA, CDR2 SNTAGT. The CDR3 region has the DNA TGTGCCAGCAGTGCGGATAGCTCTGGAAACACCATATATTTT. It yields the protein CASSADSSGNTIYF.

The chain is built from TRBV7-3 and TRBJ2-3; TRBD1 matches 10 bases. The germline V gene encodes CDR1 SGHTA and CDR2 FQGTGA. This CDR3 is 14 amino acids long. V lost 4 bases, J lost 3 bases, and 1 base stayed unmatched. Written as DNA, the CDR3 is TGTGCCAGCAGCTCGGGACAGGGGACAGATACGCAGTATTTT. Its protein product is CASSSGQGTDTQYF.

This clone was detected only a few times. The chain couples TRBV11-2 to TRBJ1-1; possibly TRBD1 for D (5 bases). Trimming cost V 5 bases and J 1 base, with 17 bases left between them. This CDR3 comprises 16 residues. The germline V gene has CDR1 SGHAT and CDR2 FQNNGV. CDR3 amino acids: CASSPGGLGGNTEAFF. The DNA of the CDR3 is TGTGCCAGCAGCCCGGGTGGGCTCGGGGGGAACACTGAAGCTTTCTTT.

This chain uses TRBV6-5 with TRBJ1-2, with a weak D call TRBD1 (5 bases). V dropped 2 bases and J dropped 2 bases, with 6 bases sitting between them. The CDR3 contains 13 residues. Germline CDR1 and CDR2: MNHEY and SVGAGI. The CDR3 here is CASSYEGNYGYTF. CDR3 nucleotide sequence: TGTGCCAGCAGTTACGAGGGGAACTATGGCTACACCTTC.

This rearrangement joins TRBV7-9 to TRBJ2-1; D gene ambiguous. V was trimmed by 6 bases and J by 5 bases, leaving 5 bases between them. Germline V gives CDR1 SEHNR, CDR2 FQNEAQ (reference sequence). CDR3 length: 11 residues. The CDR3 DNA sequence: TGTGCCAGCAGGGCCGACAATGAGCAGTTCTTC. Translated: CASRADNEQFF.

This clone was recorded once. At one end the junction does not follow the germline gene, possibly because of a read error. The genes are TRBV4-2 and TRBJ1-5; possible D gene TRBD1, 6 bases. CDR3 size: 15 residues. In germline, CDR1 is LGHNA, CDR2 YNFKEQ. CDR3 nucleotides: TGTGCCAGCAGCGAAGAGGGGGGGGCTAGTCAGCCCCAGCATTTT. It specifies CASSEEGGASQPQHF.

This CDR3 is CASSDYTEIGSGANVLTF. The CDR3 DNA reads as TGTGCCAGCAGCGACTATACAGAAATCGGCTCTGGGGCCAACGTCCTGACTTTC. J is TRBJ2-6 and V is TRBV21-1; the table's D call, TRBD2, was not checked against the DNA. TRBV21-1 counts as a pseudogene. This CDR3 contains 18 residues.

The J gene is TRBJ2-1, the V gene TRBV7-8; either TRBD1 or TRBD2 may fit D (5 bases each). This CDR3 contains 14 residues. The V gene lost 6 bases and the J gene lost 6 bases, with 15 bases spanning the gap. Germline CDR1 SGHVS, CDR2 FQNEAQ. DNA of the CDR3: TGTGCCAGCAGACTACCCGGGGCCTTCAATGAGCAGTTCTTC. Translation gives CASRLPGAFNEQFF. Supplemented by reference TRBV7-8 and TRBJ2-1, the full variable domain reads GAGVSQSPRYKVAKRGQDVALRCDPISGHVSLFWYQQALGQGPEFLTYFQNEAQLDKSGLPSDRFFAERPEGSVSTLKIQRTQQEDSAVYLCASRLPGAFNEQFFGPGTRLTVL.